These 20 T cell receptor beta chains were sequenced from one sample in a study of T cells after yellow fever vaccination. MiXCR, run by TCRdb on the 5' RACE reads, gives a single entry per CDR3 protein. The sample carries around 360,000 distinct CDR3 sequences, around 10% recorded once. Specimen: PBMCs, collected on the day of the first yellow fever vaccination. These receptors all stem from a man younger than 35 who received the YFV17D yellow fever vaccine.

The rearrangement joins TRBV19 to TRBJ1-4, with 8 bases matching TRBD1. The length of the CDR3 is 13 residues. J was trimmed by 7 bases and V by 5 bases; bases with no gene match: 3. Germline V gene sequence: CDR1 LNHDA, CDR2 SQIVND (reference sequence). The CDR3 protein is CASSPGGFEKLFF. As DNA, the CDR3 is TGTGCCAGTAGTCCAGGGGGCTTTGAAAAACTGTTTTTT.

This clonotype has a handful of counts. The chain has TRBV7-9 and TRBJ1-5; D is possibly TRBD1 (5 bases). Germline loops: CDR1 SEHNR, CDR2 FQNEAQ (reference sequence). CDR3 length equals 13 residues. V lost 3 bases and J lost 6, with 9 bases in between. The CDR3 loop is CASSFTGGQPQHF. The CDR3 DNA reads as TGTGCCAGCAGCTTTACTGGGGGTCAGCCCCAGCATTTT.

This clonotype was counted a few times. V usage is TRBV29-1 and J usage is TRBJ2-1; D tentatively fits TRBD1 or TRBD2 (5 bases each). The germline V and J ends were trimmed by 3 bases and 2 bases, with 11 bases remaining between them. The length of the CDR3 is 14 residues. Looked up from germline, CDR1 is SQVTM and CDR2 is ANQGSEA. Here the CDR3 reads CSVDLGATYNEQFF. DNA of the CDR3: TGCAGCGTTGATCTCGGGGCAACCTACAATGAGCAGTTCTTC.

This clonotype has a handful of counts. The chain recombines TRBV5-1 with TRBJ2-5; the D gene is possibly TRBD1 (5 bases). Looked up from germline, CDR1 is SGHRS and CDR2 is YFSETQ. Trimming shortened V by 0 bases and J by 2 bases, and 14 bases separated the two germline ends. The CDR3 loop spans 16 amino acids. CDR3 nucleotide sequence: TGCGCCAGCAGCTTGGGGGGCTATAAGTCACAAGAGACCCAGTACTTC. Encoded protein: CASSLGGYKSQETQYF.

This clonotype was found a few times. This chain uses TRBV20-1 with TRBJ2-1, with 8 bases fitting TRBD2. V dropped 0 bases and J dropped 4; count of bases not matched to a gene: 8. Germline CDR1 reads DFQATT; CDR2 reads SNEGSKA (reference sequence). The CDR3 spans 16 residues. Here the CDR3 reads CSAREYGGGTYNEQFF. CDR3 coding DNA: TGCAGTGCTAGAGAGTATGGCGGGGGGACTTACAATGAGCAGTTCTTC.

This clonotype was recorded many times. The J gene is TRBJ2-5, the V gene TRBV30; the D gene is possibly TRBD1 (6 bases). The V gene's germline CDR1 is GTSNPN and CDR2 SVGIG (reference sequence). Deletions cut 0 bases from V and 5 bases from J, with 7 bases between. This CDR3 has 12 residues. CDR3 protein: CAWSVQGETQYF. In DNA form, the CDR3 reads TGTGCCTGGAGTGTACAGGGTGAGACCCAGTACTTC.

The rearrangement joins TRBV6-5 to TRBJ2-7; a weak D match, TRBD2 (5 bases). CDR1 is MNHEY and CDR2 is SVGAGI in the germline V gene. The CDR3 has 14 residues. Trimming left V 0 bases short and J 0 bases short, with 6 bases between. In DNA form, the CDR3 reads TGTGCCAGCAGTTACTCGGACTTCTCCTACGAGCAGTACTTC. It is translated as CASSYSDFSYEQYF.

This clonotype was counted many times. The chain has TRBV6-5 and TRBJ2-7, with D perhaps assigned TRBD1 or TRBD2 (5 bases each). V was trimmed by 2 bases and J by 6 bases, leaving 5 bases between them. Germline V gene data show CDR1 as MNHEY and CDR2 as SVGAGI. This CDR3 has 11 residues. The CDR3 bases are TGTGCCAGCAGTTACGGGGGCGAGCAGTACTTC. Protein product: CASSYGGEQYF.

This clonotype was recorded many times. The chain couples TRBV29-1 to TRBJ1-3, with D tentatively TRBD1 (5 bases). V dropped 4 bases and J dropped 2 bases, with 9 bases sitting between them. Germline values: CDR1 SQVTM, CDR2 ANQGSEA. The CDR3 is 13 residues long. CDR3 coding DNA: TGCAGCGTTGTTCAGGGAGCTGGAAACACCATATATTTT. This gives the protein CSVVQGAGNTIYF.

This clonotype was detected ten times or more. The rearrangement joins TRBV9 to TRBJ2-5; D perhaps matches TRBD2 (6 bases). Germline loops: CDR1 SGDLS, CDR2 YYNGEE. The length of the CDR3 is 14 residues. V was shortened by 0 bases and J by 5 bases, with 11 bases between the two germline ends. Written as DNA, the CDR3 is TGTGCCAGCAGCGTAGAGGTCCGGGGGGAGACCCAGTACTTC. Translation gives CASSVEVRGETQYF.

The chain recombines TRBV2 with TRBJ1-1; D is unresolved. The germline gives CDR1 SNHLY, CDR2 FYNNEI. The CDR3 loop spans 12 amino acids. Trimming pared 3 bases from V and 4 bases from J, leaving 6 bases between. CDR3 residues: CASSEAGTEAFF. The CDR3, as DNA: TGTGCCAGCAGTGAGGCAGGCACTGAAGCTTTCTTT.

This clonotype was seen more than once but under ten times. The chain recombines TRBV27 with TRBJ2-5, with TRBD2 matching 9 bases. V lost 5 bases, J lost 4 bases, and 2 bases stayed unmatched. Germline CDR1 and CDR2: MNHEY and SMNVEV (reference sequence). The CDR3 is 13 amino acids. This CDR3 reads CASSLAGIETQYF. CDR3 sequence (DNA): TGTGCCAGCAGTCTAGCGGGGATAGAGACCCAGTACTTC.

The rearrangement links TRBV5-1 to TRBJ2-7; 7 nucleotides agree with TRBD1. The CDR3 covers 13 residues. The J segment lost 3 bases and the V segment lost 4 bases, leaving 4 bases of the junction unmatched. Germline V gives CDR1 SGHRS, CDR2 YFSETQ. The CDR3 here is CASSPDRHYEQYF. CDR3 coding DNA: TGCGCCAGCAGCCCGGACAGGCACTACGAGCAGTACTTC. Together with reference TRBV5-1 and TRBJ2-7, the CDR3 gives the full variable domain: KAGVTQTPRYLIKTRGQQVTLSCSPISGHRSVSWYQQTPGQGLQFLFEYFSETQRNKGNFPGRFSGRQFSNSRSEMNVSTLELGDSALYLCASSPDRHYEQYFGPGTRLTVT.

This clonotype has only one observation. This rearrangement joins TRBV7-2 to TRBJ1-6; D is possibly TRBD1 (6 bases). Trimming removed 3 bases at V and 4 bases at J, with 7 bases between. CDR1 and CDR2 (germline): SGHTA, FQGNSA. This CDR3 has 14 residues. The CDR3 coding sequence is TGTGCCAGCAGCTTTACAGGGTATAATTCACCCCTCCACTTT. The encoded protein is CASSFTGYNSPLHF.

V usage is TRBV7-9 and J usage is TRBJ1-1; D is uncertain. CDR3 length: 13 residues. Trimming pared 5 bases from V and 3 bases from J, leaving 10 bases between. Germline V gene data show CDR1 as SEHNR and CDR2 as FQNEAQ (reference sequence). The DNA for the CDR3 is TGTGCCAGCAGCGCGGAGGTTCACACTGAAGCTTTCTTT. Its translation: CASSAEVHTEAFF.

This rearrangement joins TRBV7-9 to TRBJ1-4; TRBD1 might be the D (5 bases). There are 15 residues in the CDR3. V was clipped by 7 bases and J by 0 bases, with 12 bases between them. The germline gives CDR1 SEHNR, CDR2 FQNEAQ (reference sequence). This chain's CDR3 is CASTPWGATNEKLFF. The CDR3 DNA is TGTGCCAGCACCCCTTGGGGCGCAACTAATGAAAAACTGTTTTTT.

The CDR3, as DNA: TGTGCCAGAAGCTATGATGCCGGGACATGCACTCAGGTCCCCGATAAGCCCCAGCATTTT. Translation: CARSYDAGTCTQVPDKPQHF. This chain joins TRBV5-3 and TRBJ1-5; D perhaps matches TRBD1 (6 bases). TRBV5-3 carries the ORF label, with uncertain function. The CDR3 length is 20 residues. The V end lost 3 bases, the J end lost 8 bases, and 33 bases lay between the germline ends.

At least ten counts were recorded for this clonotype. V gene TRBV4-3 combines with J gene TRBJ1-2, with TRBD1 matching over 9 bases. The CDR3 runs 14 residues. The V gene end was trimmed by 2 bases and the J gene end by 5 bases; junction bases not matched to a gene: 3. Germline CDR1 LGHNA, CDR2 YSLEER. The CDR3 loop is CASSQSGTGYGYTF. The DNA of the CDR3 is TGCGCCAGCAGCCAATCCGGGACAGGGTATGGCTACACCTTC.

This clonotype was counted only a few times. The genes are TRBV20-1 and TRBJ1-2, with unresolved D. Per the germline V gene, CDR1 is DFQATT and CDR2 is SNEGSKA (reference sequence). V was clipped by 6 bases and J by 0 bases, with 11 bases between them. The CDR3 runs 13 residues. The chain's CDR3 is CSAPPGANYGYTF. The CDR3, as DNA: TGCAGTGCCCCCCCTGGGGCTAACTATGGCTACACCTTC.

This clonotype was detected many times. The gene calls are TRBV2 and TRBJ1-3; no clear D. V lost 4 bases to trimming and J lost 0 bases, with 7 bases between them. Germline lookup yields CDR1 SNHLY and CDR2 FYNNEI. The CDR3 length is 14 residues. The CDR3 protein is CASSVAYSGNTIYF. CDR3 nucleotides: TGTGCCAGCAGTGTGGCTTACTCTGGAAACACCATATATTTT.